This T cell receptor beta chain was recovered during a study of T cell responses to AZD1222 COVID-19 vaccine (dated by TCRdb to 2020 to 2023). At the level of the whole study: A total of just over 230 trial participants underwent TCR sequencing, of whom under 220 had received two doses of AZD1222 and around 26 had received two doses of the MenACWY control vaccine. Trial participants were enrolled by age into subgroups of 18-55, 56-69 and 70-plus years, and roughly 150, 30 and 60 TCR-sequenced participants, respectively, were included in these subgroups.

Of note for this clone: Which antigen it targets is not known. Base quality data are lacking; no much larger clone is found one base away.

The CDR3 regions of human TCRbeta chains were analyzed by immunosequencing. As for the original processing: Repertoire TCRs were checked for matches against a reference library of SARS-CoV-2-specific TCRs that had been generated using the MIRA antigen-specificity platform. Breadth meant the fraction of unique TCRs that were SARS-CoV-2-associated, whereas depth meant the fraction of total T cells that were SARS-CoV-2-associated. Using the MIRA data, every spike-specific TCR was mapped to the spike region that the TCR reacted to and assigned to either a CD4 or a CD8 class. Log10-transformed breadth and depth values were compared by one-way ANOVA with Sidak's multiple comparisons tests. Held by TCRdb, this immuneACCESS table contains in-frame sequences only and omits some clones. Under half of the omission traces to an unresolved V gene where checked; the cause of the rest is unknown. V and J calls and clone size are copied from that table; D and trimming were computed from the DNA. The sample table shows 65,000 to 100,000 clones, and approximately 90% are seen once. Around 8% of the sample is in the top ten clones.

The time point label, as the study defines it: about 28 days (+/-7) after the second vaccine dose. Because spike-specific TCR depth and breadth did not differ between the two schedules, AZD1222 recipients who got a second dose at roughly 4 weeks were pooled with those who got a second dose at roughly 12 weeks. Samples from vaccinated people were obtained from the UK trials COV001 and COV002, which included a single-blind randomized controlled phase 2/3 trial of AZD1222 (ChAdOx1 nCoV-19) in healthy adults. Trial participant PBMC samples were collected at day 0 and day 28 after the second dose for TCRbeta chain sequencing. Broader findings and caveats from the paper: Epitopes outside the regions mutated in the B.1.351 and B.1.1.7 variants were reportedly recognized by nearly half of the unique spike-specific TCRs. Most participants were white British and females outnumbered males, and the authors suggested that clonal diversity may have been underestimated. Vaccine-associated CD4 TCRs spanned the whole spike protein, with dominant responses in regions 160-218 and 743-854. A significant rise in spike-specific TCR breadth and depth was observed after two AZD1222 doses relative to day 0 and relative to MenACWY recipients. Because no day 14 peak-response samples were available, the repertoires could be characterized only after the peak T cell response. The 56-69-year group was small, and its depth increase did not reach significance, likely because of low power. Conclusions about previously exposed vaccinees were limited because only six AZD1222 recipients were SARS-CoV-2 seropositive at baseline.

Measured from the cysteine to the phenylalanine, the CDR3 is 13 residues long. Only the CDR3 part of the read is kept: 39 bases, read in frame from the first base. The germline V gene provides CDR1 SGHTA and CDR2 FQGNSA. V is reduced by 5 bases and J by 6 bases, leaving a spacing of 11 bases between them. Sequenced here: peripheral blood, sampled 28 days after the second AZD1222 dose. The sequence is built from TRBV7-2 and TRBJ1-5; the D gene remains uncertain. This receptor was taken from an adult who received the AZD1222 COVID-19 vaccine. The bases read TGTGCCAGCAGCCCCGACCAGATTCAGCCCCAGCATTTT. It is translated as CASSPDQIQPQHF.